The present T cell receptor (beta chain) was sequenced within a study of glioma-infiltrating T cells. Study at large: Presurgical dexamethasone in glioma patients lasted six or fewer days.

The CDR3 runs to 16 residues. V was pared by 5 bases and J by 0 bases, with 16 bases between. In germline, CDR1 is MNHEY, CDR2 SVGEGT. Amplification of TCR alpha and beta CDR3 regions from RNA used iRepertoire nested multiplex PCR. TCRdb ran MiXCR on the multiplex PCR reads and lists one entry per CDR3 protein. The sample consists of fewer than 500,000 distinct CDR3 sequences, more than 35% of them appearing once. V gene TRBV6-2 or TRBV6-3 combines with J gene TRBJ1-1, with D unclear. This TCR was sampled from a human donor with low-grade glioma or glioblastoma, undergoing nonglioma brain surgery, or in good health (not recorded which). What was sequenced was glioma tissue, nonneoplastic brain tissue, or PBMCs (not recorded which). The DNA for the CDR3 is TGTGCCAGCAGTCTGACTTACCCGACCATGAACACTGAAGCTTTCTTT. Encoded protein: CASSLTYPTMNTEAFF.